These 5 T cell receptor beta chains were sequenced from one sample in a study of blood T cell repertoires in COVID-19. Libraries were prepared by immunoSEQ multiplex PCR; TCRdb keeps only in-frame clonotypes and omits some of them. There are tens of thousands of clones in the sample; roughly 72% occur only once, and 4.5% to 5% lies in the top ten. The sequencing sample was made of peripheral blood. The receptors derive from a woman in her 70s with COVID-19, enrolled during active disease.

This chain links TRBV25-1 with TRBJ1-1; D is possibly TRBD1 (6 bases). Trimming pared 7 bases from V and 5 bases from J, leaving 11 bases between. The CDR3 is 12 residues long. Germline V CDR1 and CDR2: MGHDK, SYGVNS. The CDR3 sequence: CASTRGITEAFF. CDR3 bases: TGTGCCAGCACCAGGGGCATTACTGAAGCTTTCTTT.

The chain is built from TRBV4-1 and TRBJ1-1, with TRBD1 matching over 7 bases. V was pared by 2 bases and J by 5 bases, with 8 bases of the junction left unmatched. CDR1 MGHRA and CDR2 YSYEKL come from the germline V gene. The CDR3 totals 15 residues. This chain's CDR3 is CASSQTSTGQTEAFF. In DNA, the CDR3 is TGCGCCAGCAGCCAAACATCGACAGGGCAAACTGAAGCTTTCTTT.

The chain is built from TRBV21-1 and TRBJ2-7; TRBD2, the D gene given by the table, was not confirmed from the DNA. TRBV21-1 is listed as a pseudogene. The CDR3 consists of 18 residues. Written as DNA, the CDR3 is TGTGCCAGCAGCAAAACTAGCGGGAGGCCTCCGTCCATCTACGAGCAGTACGTC. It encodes CASSKTSGRPPSIYEQYV.

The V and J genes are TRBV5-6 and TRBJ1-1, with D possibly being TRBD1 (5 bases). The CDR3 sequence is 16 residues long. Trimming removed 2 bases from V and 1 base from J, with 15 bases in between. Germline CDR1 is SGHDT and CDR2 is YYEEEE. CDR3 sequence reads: CASSLSGRAQNTEAFF. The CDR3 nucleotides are TGTGCCAGCAGCTTAAGTGGCAGGGCCCAGAACACTGAAGCTTTCTTT.

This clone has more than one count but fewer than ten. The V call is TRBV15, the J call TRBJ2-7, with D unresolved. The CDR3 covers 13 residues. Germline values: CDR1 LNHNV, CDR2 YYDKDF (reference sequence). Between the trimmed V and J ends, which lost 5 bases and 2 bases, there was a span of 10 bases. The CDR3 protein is CATSDGLTYEQYF. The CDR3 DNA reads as TGTGCCACCAGCGATGGGCTGACCTACGAGCAGTACTTC. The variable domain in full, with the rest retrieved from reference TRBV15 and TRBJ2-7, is DAMVIQNPRYQVTQFGKPVTLSCSQTLNHNVMYWYQQKSSQAPKLLFHYYDKDFNNEADTPDNFQSRRPNTSFCFLDIRSPGLGDTAMYLCATSDGLTYEQYFGPGTRLTVT.